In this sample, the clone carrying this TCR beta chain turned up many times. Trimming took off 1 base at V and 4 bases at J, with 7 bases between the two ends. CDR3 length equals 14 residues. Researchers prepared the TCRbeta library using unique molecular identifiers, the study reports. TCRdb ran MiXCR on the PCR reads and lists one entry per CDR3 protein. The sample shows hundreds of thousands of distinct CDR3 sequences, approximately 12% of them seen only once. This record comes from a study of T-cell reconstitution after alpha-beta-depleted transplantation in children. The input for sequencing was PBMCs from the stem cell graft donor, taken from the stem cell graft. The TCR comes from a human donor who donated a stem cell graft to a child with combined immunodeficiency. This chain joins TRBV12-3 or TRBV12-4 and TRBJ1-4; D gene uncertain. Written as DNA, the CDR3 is TGTGCCAGCAGTTTAGGTGTGGGTAATGAAAAACTGTTTTTT. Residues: CASSLGVGNEKLFF.